The T cell receptor beta chain described here comes from a study of cytomegalovirus exposure and HLA in healthy donors. Germline V gene data show CDR1 as SNHLY and CDR2 as FYNNEI. The V gene lost 6 bases and the J gene lost 4 bases, with 16 bases spanning the gap. This CDR3 comprises 14 residues. Profiling relied on immunoSEQ multiplex PCR, and the TCRdb table lists in-frame clones only, not all of them. The table lists 130,000 or so clones, 85% to 90% of them singletons. The donors were in the approximately 110-subject validation cohort; that cohort was separate from the roughly 660-subject first cohort.

The rearrangement joins TRBV2 to TRBJ2-7; D perhaps matches TRBD2 (6 bases). Sequenced material: PBMCs. This clonotype was sampled from a woman aged 30 to 39 in good health and CMV-seropositive. The CDR3 coding sequence is TGTGCCAGCAGGGTGTACAGCGGGCAATACGAGCAGTACTTC. Translated: CASRVYSGQYEQYF.